The clone carrying this T cell receptor beta chain was detected only a few times. The antigen is not known. Reverse transcription of all isolated RNA meant that expressed TCRB transcripts were sequenced. The protocol was immunoSEQ multiplex PCR, while the TCRdb copy is restricted to in-frame clones and leaves out a portion. Among about 700,000 clones listed, 13% were seen once. The CDR3 spans 14 residues. The V gene's germline CDR1 is MGHDK and CDR2 SYGVNS. V trimming: 3 bases; J trimming: 5 bases; junction bases outside the gene matches: 6. Based on CD45RO/CCR7/CD25/CD127/CD95/CD27, CD4+ regulatory, stem cell-like memory, naive and central memory cells were sorted. This record belongs to a study of beta chain features in type 1 diabetes. Study-level findings and limits: Within each of all four CD4+ subsets, Type 1 diabetes patients had TCRB CDR3s that were moderately but significantly shorter. Naive, central memory and Treg TCRB repertoires seemed to resemble each other more closely in patients than they did in healthy donors.

The TCR sequence derives from a man younger than 30 with type 1 diabetes. Sequencing was performed on naive CD4+ T cells from blood. The rearrangement uses TRBV25-1 and TRBJ1-1; 7 bases fit TRBD1. The CDR3 protein is CASSDLTGVTEAFF. The CDR3 coding sequence is TGTGCCAGCAGTGATCTCACAGGGGTTACTGAAGCTTTCTTT.